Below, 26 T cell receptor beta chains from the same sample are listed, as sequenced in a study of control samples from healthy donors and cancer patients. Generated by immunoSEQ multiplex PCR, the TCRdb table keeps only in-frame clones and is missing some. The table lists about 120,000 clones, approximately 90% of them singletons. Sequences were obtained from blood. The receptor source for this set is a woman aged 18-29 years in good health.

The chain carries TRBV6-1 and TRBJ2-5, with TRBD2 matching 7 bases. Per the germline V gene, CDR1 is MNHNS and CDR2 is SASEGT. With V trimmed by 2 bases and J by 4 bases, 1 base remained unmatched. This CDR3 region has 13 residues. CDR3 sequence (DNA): TGTGCCAGCAGTGAACGGGGGGTAGAGACCCAGTACTTC. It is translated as CASSERGVETQYF.

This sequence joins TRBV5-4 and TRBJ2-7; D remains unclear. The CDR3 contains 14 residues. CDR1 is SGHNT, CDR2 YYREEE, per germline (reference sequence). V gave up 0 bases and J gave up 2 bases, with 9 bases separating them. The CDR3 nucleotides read TGTGCCAGCAGCTTGGTGGGTGCTACCTACGAGCAGTACTTC. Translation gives CASSLVGATYEQYF. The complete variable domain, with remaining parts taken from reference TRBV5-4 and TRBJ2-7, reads ETGVTQSPTHLIKTRGQQVTLRCSSQSGHNTVSWYQQALGQGPQFIFQYYREEENGRGNFPPRFSGLQFPNYSSELNVNALELDDSALYLCASSLVGATYEQYFGPGTRLTVT.

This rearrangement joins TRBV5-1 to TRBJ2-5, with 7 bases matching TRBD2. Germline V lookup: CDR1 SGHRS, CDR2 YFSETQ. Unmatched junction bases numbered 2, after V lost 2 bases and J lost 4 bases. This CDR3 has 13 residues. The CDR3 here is CASSFGEGETQYF. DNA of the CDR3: TGCGCCAGCAGCTTTGGGGAGGGAGAGACCCAGTACTTC.

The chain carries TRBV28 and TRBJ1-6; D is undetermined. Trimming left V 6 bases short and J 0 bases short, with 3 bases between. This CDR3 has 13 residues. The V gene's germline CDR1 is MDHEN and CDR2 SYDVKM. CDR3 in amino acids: CASRDSYNSPLHF. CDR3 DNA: TGTGCCAGCAGGGACTCCTATAATTCACCCCTCCACTTT.

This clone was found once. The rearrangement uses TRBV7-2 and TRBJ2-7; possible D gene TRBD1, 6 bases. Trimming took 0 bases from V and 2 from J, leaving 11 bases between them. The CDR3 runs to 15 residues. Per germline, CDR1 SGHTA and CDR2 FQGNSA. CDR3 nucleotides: TGTGCCAGCAGCTTAGCACCACAGGGAGCCTACGAGCAGTACTTC. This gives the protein CASSLAPQGAYEQYF.

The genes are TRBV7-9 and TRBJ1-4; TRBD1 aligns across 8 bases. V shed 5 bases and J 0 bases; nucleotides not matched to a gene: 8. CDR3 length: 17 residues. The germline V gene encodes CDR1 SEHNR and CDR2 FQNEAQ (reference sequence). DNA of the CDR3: TGTGCCAGCAGCCCGGGACAGGCGATCCCAACTAATGAAAAACTGTTTTTT. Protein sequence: CASSPGQAIPTNEKLFF.

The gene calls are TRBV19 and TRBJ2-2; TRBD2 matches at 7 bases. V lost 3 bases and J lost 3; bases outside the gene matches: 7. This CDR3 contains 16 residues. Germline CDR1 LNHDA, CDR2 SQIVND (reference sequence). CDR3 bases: TGTGCCAGTAGTATGGGAGGGTCTGTGCACACCGGGGAGCTGTTTTTT. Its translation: CASSMGGSVHTGELFF.

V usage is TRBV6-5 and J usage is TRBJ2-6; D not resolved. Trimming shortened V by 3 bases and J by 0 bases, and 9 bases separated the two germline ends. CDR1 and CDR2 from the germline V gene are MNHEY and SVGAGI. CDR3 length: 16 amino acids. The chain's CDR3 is CASSYLASSGANVLTF. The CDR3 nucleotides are TGTGCCAGCAGTTATCTTGCGAGCTCTGGGGCCAACGTCCTGACTTTC.

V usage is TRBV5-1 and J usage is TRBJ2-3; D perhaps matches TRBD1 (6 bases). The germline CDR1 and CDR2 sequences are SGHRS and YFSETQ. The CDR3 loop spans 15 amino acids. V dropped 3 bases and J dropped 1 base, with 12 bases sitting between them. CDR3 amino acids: CASSYEGVGTDTQYF. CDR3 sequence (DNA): TGCGCCAGCAGCTACGAGGGGGTTGGCACAGATACGCAGTATTTT.

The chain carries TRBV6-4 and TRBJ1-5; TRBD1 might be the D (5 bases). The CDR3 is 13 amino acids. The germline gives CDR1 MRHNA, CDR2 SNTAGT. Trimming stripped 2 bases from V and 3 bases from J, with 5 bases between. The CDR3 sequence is CASSDGHNQPQHF. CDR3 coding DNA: TGTGCCAGCAGTGACGGACACAATCAGCCCCAGCATTTT.

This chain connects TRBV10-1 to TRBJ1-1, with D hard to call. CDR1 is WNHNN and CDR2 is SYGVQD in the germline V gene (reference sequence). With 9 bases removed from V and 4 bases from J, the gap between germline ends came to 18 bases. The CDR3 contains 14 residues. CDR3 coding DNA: TGCGCCAGTGCAGCAGATCCGAGGATCACTGAAGCTTTCTTT. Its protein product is CASAADPRITEAFF.

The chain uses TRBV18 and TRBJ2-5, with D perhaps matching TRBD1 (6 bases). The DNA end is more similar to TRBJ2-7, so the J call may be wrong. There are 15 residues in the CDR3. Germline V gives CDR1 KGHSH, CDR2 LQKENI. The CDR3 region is CASSPPSNRESEQYF. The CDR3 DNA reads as TGTGCCAGCTCACCACCTTCTAACAGGGAGAGCGAGCAGTACTTC.

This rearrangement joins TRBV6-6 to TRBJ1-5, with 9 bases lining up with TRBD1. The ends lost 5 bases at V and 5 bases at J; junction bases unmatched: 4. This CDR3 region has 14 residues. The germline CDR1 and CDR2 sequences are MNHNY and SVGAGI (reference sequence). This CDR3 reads CASSTWTGDQPQHF. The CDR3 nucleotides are TGTGCCAGCAGTACCTGGACAGGGGATCAGCCCCAGCATTTT.

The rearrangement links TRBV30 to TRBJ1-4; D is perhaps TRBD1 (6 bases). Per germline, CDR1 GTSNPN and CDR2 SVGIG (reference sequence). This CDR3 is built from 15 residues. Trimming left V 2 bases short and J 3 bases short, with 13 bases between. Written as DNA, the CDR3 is TGTGCCTGGAGTATTGCGGGACAATCTAATGAAAAACTGTTTTTT. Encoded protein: CAWSIAGQSNEKLFF.

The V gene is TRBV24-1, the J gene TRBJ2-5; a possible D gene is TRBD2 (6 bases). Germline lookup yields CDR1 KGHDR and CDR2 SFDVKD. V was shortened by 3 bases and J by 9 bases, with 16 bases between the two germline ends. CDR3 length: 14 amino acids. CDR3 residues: CATSDPGLMRPQYF. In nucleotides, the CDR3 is TGTGCCACCAGTGATCCGGGACTGATGAGACCCCAGTACTTC.

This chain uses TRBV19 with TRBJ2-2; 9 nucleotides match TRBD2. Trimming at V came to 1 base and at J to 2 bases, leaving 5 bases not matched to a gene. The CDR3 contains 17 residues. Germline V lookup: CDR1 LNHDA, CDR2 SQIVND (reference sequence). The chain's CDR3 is CASSIAARGGNTGELFF. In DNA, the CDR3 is TGTGCCAGTAGTATAGCGGCGCGGGGGGGCAACACCGGGGAGCTGTTTTTT.

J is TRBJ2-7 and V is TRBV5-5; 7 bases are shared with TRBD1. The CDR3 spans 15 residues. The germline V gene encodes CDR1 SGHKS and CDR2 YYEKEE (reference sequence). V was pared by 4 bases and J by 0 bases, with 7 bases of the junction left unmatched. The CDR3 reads CASSTGQARSYEQYF. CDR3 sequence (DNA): TGTGCCAGCAGCACTGGACAGGCCCGCTCCTACGAGCAGTACTTC.

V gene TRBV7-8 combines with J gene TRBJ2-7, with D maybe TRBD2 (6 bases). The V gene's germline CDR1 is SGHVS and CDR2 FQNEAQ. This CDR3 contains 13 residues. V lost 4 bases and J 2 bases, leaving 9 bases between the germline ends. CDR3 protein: CASSSGLPYEQYF. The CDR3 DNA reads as TGTGCCAGCAGCTCGGGACTCCCCTACGAGCAGTACTTC.

DNA of the CDR3: TGTGCCAGCAGTTCCTTCGGGGGGCCCCCGACAGATACGCAGTATTTT. Protein: CASSSFGGPPTDTQYF. The J gene is TRBJ2-3, the V gene TRBV28; TRBD2 might be the D (7 bases). The length of the CDR3 is 16 residues. V was clipped by 4 bases and J by 3 bases, with 17 bases between them. Germline CDR1 reads MDHEN; CDR2 reads SYDVKM. Variable domain in full (rest from reference TRBV28 and TRBJ2-3): DVKVTQSSRYLVKRTGEKVFLECVQDMDHENMFWYRQDPGLGLRLIYFSYDVKMKEKGDIPEGYSVSREKKERFSLILESASTNQTSMYLCASSSFGGPPTDTQYFGPGTRLTVL.

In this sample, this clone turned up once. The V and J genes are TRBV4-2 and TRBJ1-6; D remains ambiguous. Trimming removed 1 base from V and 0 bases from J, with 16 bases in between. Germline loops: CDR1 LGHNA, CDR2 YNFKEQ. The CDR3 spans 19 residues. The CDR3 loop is CASSQGIQTLSSYNSPLHF. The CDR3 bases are TGTGCCAGCAGCCAAGGAATTCAGACCTTGAGCTCCTATAATTCACCCCTCCACTTT.

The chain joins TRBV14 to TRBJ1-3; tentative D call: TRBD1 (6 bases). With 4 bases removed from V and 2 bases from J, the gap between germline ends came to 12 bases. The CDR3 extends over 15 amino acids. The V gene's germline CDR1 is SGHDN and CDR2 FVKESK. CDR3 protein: CASSRDRRTGNTIYF. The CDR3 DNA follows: TGTGCCAGCAGCCGCGACAGGAGGACTGGAAACACCATATATTTT.

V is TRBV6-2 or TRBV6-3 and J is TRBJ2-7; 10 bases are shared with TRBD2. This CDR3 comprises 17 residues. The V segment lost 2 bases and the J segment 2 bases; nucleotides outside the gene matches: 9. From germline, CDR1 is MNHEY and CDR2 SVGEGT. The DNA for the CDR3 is TGTGCCAGCAGTTACGGTCTAGCGGGAGTGGGCCCCTACGAGCAGTACTTC. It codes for CASSYGLAGVGPYEQYF.

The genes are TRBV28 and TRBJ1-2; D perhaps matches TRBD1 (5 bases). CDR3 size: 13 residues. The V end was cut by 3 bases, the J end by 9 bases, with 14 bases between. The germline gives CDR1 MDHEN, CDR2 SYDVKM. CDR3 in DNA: TGTGCCAGCAGTTTTGGGACCGGGATACGCTACACCTTC. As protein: CASSFGTGIRYTF.

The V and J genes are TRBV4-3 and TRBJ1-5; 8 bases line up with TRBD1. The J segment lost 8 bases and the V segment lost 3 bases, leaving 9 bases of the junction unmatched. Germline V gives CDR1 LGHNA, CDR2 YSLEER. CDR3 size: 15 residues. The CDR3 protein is CASSQSQGAREPQHF. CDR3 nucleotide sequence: TGCGCCAGCAGCCAGAGCCAGGGGGCGCGGGAGCCCCAGCATTTT.

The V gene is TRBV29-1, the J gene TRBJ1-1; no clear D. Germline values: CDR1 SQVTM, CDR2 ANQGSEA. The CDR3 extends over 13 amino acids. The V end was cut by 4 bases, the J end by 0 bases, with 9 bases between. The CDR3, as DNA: TGCAGCGTTGCCGACAAGTTGAACACTGAAGCTTTCTTT. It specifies CSVADKLNTEAFF.

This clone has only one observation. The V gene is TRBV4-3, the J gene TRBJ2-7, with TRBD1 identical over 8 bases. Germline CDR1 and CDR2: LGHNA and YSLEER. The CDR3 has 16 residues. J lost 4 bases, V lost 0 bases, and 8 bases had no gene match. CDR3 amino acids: CASSQDTQGQAYEQYF. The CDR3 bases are TGCGCCAGCAGCCAAGATACTCAGGGACAGGCATACGAGCAGTACTTC.